This record looks at one TCR beta chain sequence and its context. The V and J ends lost 5 bases and 2 bases, in that order; junction bases with no gene match: 12. The germline gives CDR1 PRHDT, CDR2 FYEKMQ (reference sequence). The CDR3 extends over 17 amino acids. This sample is part of a study of blood T cell repertoires in COVID-19. TCRdb's table, derived via immunoSEQ multiplex PCR, lists solely in-frame clones and lacks some. The table includes hundreds of thousands of clones, 80% to 90% detected once. This sequence originates from a man aged 25 to 45 who had recovered from COVID-19. The J gene is TRBJ2-3, the V gene TRBV13, with TRBD1 identical over 8 bases. The sequenced sample consisted of PBMCs or T cells enriched from blood (not recorded which). Written as DNA, the CDR3 is TGTGCCAGCAGCATCCGGGACAGGCGGATCGACACAGATACGCAGTATTTT. Protein product: CASSIRDRRIDTDTQYF.